What follows is one TCR beta chain and its context. Per the germline V gene, CDR1 is MDHEN and CDR2 is SYDVKM. This CDR3 comprises 15 residues. This sample was included in a study of OX40 agonist ivuxolimab in advanced cancers. Autoimmune disease history or systemic immunosuppression barred patients. Profiled with immunoSEQ multiplex PCR; TCRdb holds only in-frame clones, not every one. The sample has tens of thousands of clones, around 90% seen once; the top ten hold 5.5% to 7.5%. The rearrangement uses TRBV28 and TRBJ2-5; D not certain. The J call may be wrong; the DNA end is better matched by TRBJ2-7. This receptor was identified in an adult with an advanced solid tumor such as melanoma, head and neck, liver or kidney cancer. The sequencing here drew on CD4+ or CD8+ T cells sorted from blood, taken in a trial of the OX40 agonist ivuxolimab. Here the CDR3 reads CASSKARWTTDEQYF. For the CDR3, the DNA is TGTGCCAGCAGTAAGGCGAGATGGACCACGGACGAGCAGTACTTC.